This TCR beta chain was identified during a study of blood T cells in healthy people across ages. Study outcomes and limitations: Roughly linearly, TCR beta diversity per million T cells fell as age increased. With unsorted PBMCs, a conclusive comparison of naive versus antigen-experienced cells was not possible.

The donors, healthy Caucasians from Russia, were aged about 6 to 95. Per-sample yields of isolated PBMCs were at least 6 million. Sample-barcoded 5' priming and a J-beta primer mix drove a second PCR of roughly 6 to 12 cycles. Using its own MiXCR run on the 5' RACE reads, TCRdb lists one record per CDR3 protein. The repertoire has 1.5 million to 2 million distinct CDR3 sequences, under 30% of them found once; the top ten carry 7.7%. The CDR3 covers 19 residues. This clonotype has only a few counts. Antigen: not known. An end of the junction differs from the germline gene, which may be a read error. The chain uses TRBV12-3 or TRBV12-4 and TRBJ2-6; D is possibly TRBD1 (6 bases). The specimen was blood. This TCR derives from a young woman in good health. CDR3 protein: CAGSHRGHLRGSGANVLTF. The CDR3 DNA reads TGTGCCGGCAGCCACCGCGGCCACCTCAGGGGCTCTGGGGCCAACGTCCTGACTTTC.